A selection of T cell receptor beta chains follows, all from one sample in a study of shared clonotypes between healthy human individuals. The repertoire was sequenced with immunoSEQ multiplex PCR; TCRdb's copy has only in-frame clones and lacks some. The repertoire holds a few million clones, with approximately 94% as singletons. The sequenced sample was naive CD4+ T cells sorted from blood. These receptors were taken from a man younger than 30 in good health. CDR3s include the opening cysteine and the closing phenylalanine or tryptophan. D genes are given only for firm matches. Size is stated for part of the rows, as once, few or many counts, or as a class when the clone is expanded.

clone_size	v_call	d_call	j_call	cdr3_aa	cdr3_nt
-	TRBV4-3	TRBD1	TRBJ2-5	CASSQDGTGKETQYF	TGCGCCAGCAGCCAAGATGGGACAGGGAAGGAGACCCAGTACTTC
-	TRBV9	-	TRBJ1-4	CASSVEPGHPNEKLFF	TGTGCCAGCAGCGTCGAACCGGGACACCCGAATGAAAAACTGTTTTTT
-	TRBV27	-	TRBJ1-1	CASSFLSRKNTEAFF	TGTGCCAGCAGTTTCCTCAGCCGAAAGAACACTGAAGCTTTCTTT
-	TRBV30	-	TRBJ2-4	CAWTEAVGNIQYF	TGTGCCTGGACCGAGGCCGTGGGAAACATTCAGTACTTC
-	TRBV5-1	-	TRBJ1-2	CASSFDGLGYTF	TGCGCCAGCAGCTTTGACGGCCTCGGCTACACCTTC
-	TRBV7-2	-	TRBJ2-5	CASSSGSNGLTQYF	TGTGCCAGCAGCTCCGGGTCTAACGGGTTGACCCAGTACTTC
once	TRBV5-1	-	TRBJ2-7	CASSLVVDAYEQYF	TGCGCCAGCAGCTTGGTTGTGGATGCCTACGAGCAGTACTTC
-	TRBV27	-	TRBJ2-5	CASSLTYRWGKETQYF	TGTGCCAGCAGTTTGACCTATAGGTGGGGGAAAGAGACCCAGTACTTC
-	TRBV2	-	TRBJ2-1	CASRQGPVYNEQFF	TGTGCCAGCAGGCAGGGACCCGTCTACAATGAGCAGTTCTTC
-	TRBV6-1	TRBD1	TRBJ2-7	CASYSGTGSYEQYF	TGTGCCAGTTATTCCGGGACAGGGAGTTACGAGCAGTACTTC
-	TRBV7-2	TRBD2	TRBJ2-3	CASSLRREGLDTQYF	TGTGCCAGCAGCTTACGGCGGGAGGGCCTAGATACGCAGTATTTT
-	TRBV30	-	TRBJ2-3	CAWSPRGRADTQYF	TGTGCCTGGAGTCCCCGGGGGCGGGCAGATACGCAGTATTTT
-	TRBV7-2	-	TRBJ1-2	CASSDRGGYTF	TGTGCCAGCAGCGATAGAGGTGGCTACACCTTC
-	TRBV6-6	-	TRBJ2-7	CASSNPGSYEQYF	TGTGCCAGCAGTAATCCCGGGAGCTACGAGCAGTACTTC
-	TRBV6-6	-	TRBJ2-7	CASSYIRDKSYEQYF	TGTGCCAGCAGTTATATAAGGGACAAGTCCTACGAGCAGTACTTC
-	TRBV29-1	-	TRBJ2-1	CSVDEGALSVQFF	TGCAGCGTTGATGAGGGTGCGTTGAGTGTGCAGTTCTTC
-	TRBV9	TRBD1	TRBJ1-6	CASSVPGQGRLGNSPLHF	TGTGCCAGCAGCGTACCGGGACAGGGACGTCTAGGGAATTCACCCCTCCACTTT
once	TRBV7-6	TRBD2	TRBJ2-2	CASSLEGTSGAGGELFF	TGTGCCAGCAGCTTAGAGGGGACTAGCGGGGCCGGCGGGGAGCTGTTTTTT
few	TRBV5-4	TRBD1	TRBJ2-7	CASSSGQYEQYF	TGTGCCAGCAGCTCGGGACAGTACGAGCAGTACTTC
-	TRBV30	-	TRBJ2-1	CAWSVGDTYNEQFF	TGTGCCTGGAGTGTCGGAGATACCTACAATGAGCAGTTCTTC
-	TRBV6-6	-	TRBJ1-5	CASSQLGGDQPQHF	TGTGCCAGCAGTCAGCTGGGGGGGGATCAGCCCCAGCATTTT
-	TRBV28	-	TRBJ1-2	CASKLTVPYGYTF	TGTGCCAGCAAACTGACAGTCCCTTATGGCTACACCTTC
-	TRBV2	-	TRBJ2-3	CASRDAPDTQYF	TGTGCCAGCAGGGACGCTCCAGATACGCAGTATTTT
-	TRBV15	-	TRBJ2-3	CATSRGTDTQYF	TGTGCCACGTCGAGGGGCACAGATACGCAGTATTTT
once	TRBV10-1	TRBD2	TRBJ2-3	CASSESGSGRGGTQYF	TGCGCCAGCAGTGAGTCGGGTAGCGGGAGAGGTGGTACGCAGTATTTT
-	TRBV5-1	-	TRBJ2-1	CASSDQNSYNEQFF	TGCGCCAGCAGCGACCAGAACTCCTACAATGAGCAGTTCTTC
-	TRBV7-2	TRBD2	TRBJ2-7	CASSSGGTSGIYEQYF	TGTGCCAGCAGCTCAGGTGGGACTAGCGGGATCTACGAGCAGTACTTC
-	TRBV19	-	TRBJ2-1	CASRTVLGNEQFF	TGTGCCTCCCGGACGGTCCTTGGTAATGAGCAGTTCTTC
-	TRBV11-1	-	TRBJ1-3	CASSLVGNSGNTIYF	TGTGCCAGCAGCTTAGTCGGGAACTCTGGAAACACCATATATTTT
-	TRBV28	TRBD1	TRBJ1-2	CASSSTGEPNYGYTF	TGTGCCAGCAGTTCTACAGGGGAGCCTAACTATGGCTACACCTTC
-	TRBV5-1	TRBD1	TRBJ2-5	CASSLGGQPGETQYF	TGCGCCAGCAGCTTGGGGGGACAGCCGGGAGAGACCCAGTACTTC
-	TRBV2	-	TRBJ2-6	CASREGRSSGANVLTF	TGTGCCAGCAGGGAGGGTCGAAGCTCTGGGGCCAACGTCCTGACTTTC
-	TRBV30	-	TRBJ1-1	CAWIVPGLNTEAFF	TGTGCCTGGATAGTGCCAGGTTTGAACACTGAAGCTTTCTTT
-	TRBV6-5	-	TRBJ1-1	CASSYGTFDTEAFF	TGTGCCAGCAGTTATGGGACCTTTGACACTGAAGCTTTCTTT
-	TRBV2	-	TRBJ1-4	CASSEVAGREKLFF	TGTGCCAGCAGTGAAGTGGCAGGTAGAGAAAAACTGTTTTTT
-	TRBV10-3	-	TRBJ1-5	CAISEPANQPQHF	TGTGCCATCAGTGAGCCGGCGAATCAGCCCCAGCATTTT
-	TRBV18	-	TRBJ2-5	CASSPPYGTSGETQYF	TGTGCCAGCTCACCACCTTACGGGACATCGGGAGAGACCCAGTACTTC
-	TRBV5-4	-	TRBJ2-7	CASSLGASEQYF	TGTGCCAGCAGCTTGGGGGCGAGCGAGCAGTACTTC
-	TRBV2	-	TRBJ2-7	CASIGLSYEQYF	TGTGCCAGCATAGGCCTCTCCTACGAGCAGTACTTC
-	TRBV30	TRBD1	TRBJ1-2	CAWSVRTGGFSNYGYTF	TGTGCCTGGAGTGTCAGAACAGGGGGCTTCTCTAACTATGGCTACACCTTC
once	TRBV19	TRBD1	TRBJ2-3	CASSLWDRGAPDTQYF	TGTGCCAGTAGCCTCTGGGACAGGGGTGCTCCGGATACGCAGTATTTT
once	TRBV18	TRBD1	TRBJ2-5	CASSPPTGKGQETQYF	TGTGCCAGCTCACCACCGACAGGGAAGGGACAAGAGACCCAGTACTTC
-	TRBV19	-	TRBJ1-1	CASTTVRGSTEAFF	TGTGCCAGTACCACAGTTAGGGGATCGACTGAAGCTTTCTTT